The clone carrying this T cell receptor delta chain was found a few times. TCRdb assigns this DNA the protein of a much larger clone, which departs from its translation at residue 4; this likely reflects a read error, and the protein shown comes from translating the DNA. The data belong to a study of gamma-delta chains in newborns, infants, children. J gave up 0 bases and V 4 bases, and 22 bases lay outside the gene matches. Germline assignment: CDR1 NSMFDY and CDR2 ISSIKDK. There are 20 residues in the CDR3. TCRdb reapplied CATT to the reads. This sample has approximately 7,000 delta-chain clones, with 2.1% found just once.

Sequencing was done on a sample of blood. The V and J genes are TRAV29/DV5 and TRDJ1, with 9 bases that match TRDD3. The origin of this receptor is a child who was a newborn, infant or young child, either healthy, febrile or measles-vaccinated (not recorded which). The CDR3 is CAAGPSPYWGNLRYTDKLIF. The CDR3 DNA reads as TGTGCAGCAGGCCCTTCCCCTTACTGGGGGAACTTAAGGTACACCGATAAACTCATCTTT.